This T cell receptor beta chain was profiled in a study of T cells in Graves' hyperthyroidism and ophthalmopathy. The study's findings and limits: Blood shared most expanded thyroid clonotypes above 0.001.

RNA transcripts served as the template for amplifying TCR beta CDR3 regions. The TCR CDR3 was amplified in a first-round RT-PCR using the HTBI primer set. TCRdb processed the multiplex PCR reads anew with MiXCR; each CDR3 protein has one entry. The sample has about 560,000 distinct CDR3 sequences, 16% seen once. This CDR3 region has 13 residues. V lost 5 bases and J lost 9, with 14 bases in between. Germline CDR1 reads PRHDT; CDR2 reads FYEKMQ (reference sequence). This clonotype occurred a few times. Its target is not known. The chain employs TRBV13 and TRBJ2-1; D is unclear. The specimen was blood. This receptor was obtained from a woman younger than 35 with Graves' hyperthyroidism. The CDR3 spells CASSKGIGPEQFF. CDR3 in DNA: TGTGCCAGCAGCAAGGGAATAGGGCCTGAGCAGTTCTTC. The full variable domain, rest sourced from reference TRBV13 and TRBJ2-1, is AAGVIQSPRHLIKEKRETATLKCYPIPRHDTVYWYQQGPGQDPQFLISFYEKMQSDKGSIPDRFSAQQFSDYHSELNMSSLELGDSALYFCASSKGIGPEQFFGPGTRLTVL.